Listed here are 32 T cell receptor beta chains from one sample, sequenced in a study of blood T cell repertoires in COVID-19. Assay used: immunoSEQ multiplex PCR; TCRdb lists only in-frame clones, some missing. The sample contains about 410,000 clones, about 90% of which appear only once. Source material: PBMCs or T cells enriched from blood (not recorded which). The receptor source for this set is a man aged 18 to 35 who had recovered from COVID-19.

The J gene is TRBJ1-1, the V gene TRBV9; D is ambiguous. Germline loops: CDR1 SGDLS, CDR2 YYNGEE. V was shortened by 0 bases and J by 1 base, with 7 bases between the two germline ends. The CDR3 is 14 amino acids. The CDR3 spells CASSVVQQNTEAFF. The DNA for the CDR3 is TGTGCCAGCAGCGTAGTACAACAGAACACTGAAGCTTTCTTT.

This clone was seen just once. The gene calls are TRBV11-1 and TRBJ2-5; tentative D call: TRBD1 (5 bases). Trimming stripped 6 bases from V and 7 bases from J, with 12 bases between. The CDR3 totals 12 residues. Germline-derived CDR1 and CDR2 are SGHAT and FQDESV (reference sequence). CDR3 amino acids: CASRSSQGTQYF. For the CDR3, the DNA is TGTGCCAGCAGATCTTCGCAGGGGACCCAGTACTTC.

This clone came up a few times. CDR3 DNA: TGTGCCAGCAGCGAAACAGGGGGCTCGAGGACTGAAGCTTTCTTT. Translated: CASSETGGSRTEAFF. V is TRBV9 and J is TRBJ1-1; 9 positions agree with TRBD1. This CDR3 comprises 15 residues. Germline assignment: CDR1 SGDLS and CDR2 YYNGEE. V lost 3 bases to trimming and J lost 5 bases; unmatched junction nucleotides: 8.

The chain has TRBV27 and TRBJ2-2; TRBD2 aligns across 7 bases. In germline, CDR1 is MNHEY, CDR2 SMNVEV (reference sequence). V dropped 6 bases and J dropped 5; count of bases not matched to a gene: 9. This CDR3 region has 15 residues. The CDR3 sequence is CASRDWGSGTGELFF. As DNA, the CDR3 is TGTGCCAGCAGGGACTGGGGTAGCGGGACCGGGGAGCTGTTTTTT.

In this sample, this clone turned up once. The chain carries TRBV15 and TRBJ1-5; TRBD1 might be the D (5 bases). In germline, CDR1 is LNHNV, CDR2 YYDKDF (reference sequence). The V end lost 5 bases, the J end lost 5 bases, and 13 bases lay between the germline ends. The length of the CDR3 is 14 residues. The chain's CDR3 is CATSLKGADQPQHF. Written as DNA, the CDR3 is TGTGCCACCAGCCTTAAAGGGGCCGATCAGCCCCAGCATTTT.

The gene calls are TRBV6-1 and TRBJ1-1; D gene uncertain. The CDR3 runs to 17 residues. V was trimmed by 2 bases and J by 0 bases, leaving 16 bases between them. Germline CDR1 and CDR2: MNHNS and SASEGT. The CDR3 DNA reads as TGTGCCAGCAGTGAATACCGACCCCCCGGGGTGAACACTGAAGCTTTCTTT. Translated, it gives CASSEYRPPGVNTEAFF.

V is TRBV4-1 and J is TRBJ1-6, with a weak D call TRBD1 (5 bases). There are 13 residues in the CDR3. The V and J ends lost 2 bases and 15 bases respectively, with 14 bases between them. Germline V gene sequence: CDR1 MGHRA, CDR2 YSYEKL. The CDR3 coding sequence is TGCGCCAGCAGCCAAACGCAGGGTATTGTCCTCCACTTT. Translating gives CASSQTQGIVLHF.

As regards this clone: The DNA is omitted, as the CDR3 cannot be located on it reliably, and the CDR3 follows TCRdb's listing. CDR3 in amino acids: CASILGGIGDQETQYF. V usage is TRBV7-9 and J usage is TRBJ2-5; the table's D call, TRBD2, was not checked against the DNA. Termini included, the CDR3 measures 16 amino acids. The germline gives CDR1 SEHNR, CDR2 FQNEAQ (reference sequence).

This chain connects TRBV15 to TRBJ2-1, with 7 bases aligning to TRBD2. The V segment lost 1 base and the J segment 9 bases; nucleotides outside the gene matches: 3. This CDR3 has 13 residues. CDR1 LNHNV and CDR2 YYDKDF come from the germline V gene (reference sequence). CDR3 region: CATSRVSGGEQFF. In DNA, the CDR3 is TGTGCCACCAGCAGAGTTTCGGGAGGTGAGCAGTTCTTC.

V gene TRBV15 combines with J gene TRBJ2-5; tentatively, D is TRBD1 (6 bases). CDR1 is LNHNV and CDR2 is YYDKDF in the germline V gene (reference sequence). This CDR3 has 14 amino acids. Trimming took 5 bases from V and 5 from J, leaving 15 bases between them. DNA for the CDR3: TGTGCCACCAGCGAACAGGGCCTGGAGGAGACCCAGTACTTC. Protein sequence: CATSEQGLEETQYF.

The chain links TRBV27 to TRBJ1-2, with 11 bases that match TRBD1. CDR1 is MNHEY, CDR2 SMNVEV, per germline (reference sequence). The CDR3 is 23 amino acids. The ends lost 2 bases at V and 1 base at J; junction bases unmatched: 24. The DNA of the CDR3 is TGTGCCAGCAGTTTACCCGGACAGGGGGCAATAGTATCCGGGACAGGTCTTAACTATGGCTACACCTTC. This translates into CASSLPGQGAIVSGTGLNYGYTF.

This CDR3 is CASGGSAEAFF. The DNA of the CDR3 is TGTGCCAGTGGGGGGTCCGCTGAAGCTTTCTTT. The gene calls are TRBV28 and TRBJ1-1; D possibly corresponds to TRBD1 (5 bases). Germline lookup yields CDR1 MDHEN and CDR2 SYDVKM. Between the trimmed V and J ends, which lost 9 bases and 6 bases, there was a span of 11 bases. This CDR3 has 11 amino acids.

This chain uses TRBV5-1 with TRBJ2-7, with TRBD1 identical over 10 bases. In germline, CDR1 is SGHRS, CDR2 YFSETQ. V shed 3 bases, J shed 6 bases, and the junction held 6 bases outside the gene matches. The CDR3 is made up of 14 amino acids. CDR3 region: CASSSNRDRGEQYF. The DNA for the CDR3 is TGCGCCAGCAGCTCAAACCGGGACAGGGGCGAGCAGTACTTC.

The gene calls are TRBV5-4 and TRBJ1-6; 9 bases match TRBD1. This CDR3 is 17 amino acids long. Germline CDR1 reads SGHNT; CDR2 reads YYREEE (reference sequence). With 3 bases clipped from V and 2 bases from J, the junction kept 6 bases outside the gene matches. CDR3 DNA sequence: TGTGCCAGCAGCTCGGGACAGGGATTCCCCTATAATTCACCCCTCCACTTT. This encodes CASSSGQGFPYNSPLHF. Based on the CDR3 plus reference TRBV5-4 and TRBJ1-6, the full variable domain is ETGVTQSPTHLIKTRGQQVTLRCSSQSGHNTVSWYQQALGQGPQFIFQYYREEENGRGNFPPRFSGLQFPNYSSELNVNALELDDSALYLCASSSGQGFPYNSPLHFGNGTRLTVT.

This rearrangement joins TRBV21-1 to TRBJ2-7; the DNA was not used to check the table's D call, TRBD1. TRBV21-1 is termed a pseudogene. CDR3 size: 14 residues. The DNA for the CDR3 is TGTGCCAGCAACCGCCACAGGGACTCCTACGAGCAGTACTTC. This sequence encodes CASNRHRDSYEQYF.

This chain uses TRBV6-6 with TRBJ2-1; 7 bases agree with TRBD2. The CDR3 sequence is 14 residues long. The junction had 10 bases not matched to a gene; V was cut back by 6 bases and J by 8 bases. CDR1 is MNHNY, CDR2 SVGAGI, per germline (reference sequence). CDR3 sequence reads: CASRGGLLRDEQFF. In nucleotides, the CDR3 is TGTGCCAGCAGGGGGGGACTACTTAGGGATGAGCAGTTCTTC.

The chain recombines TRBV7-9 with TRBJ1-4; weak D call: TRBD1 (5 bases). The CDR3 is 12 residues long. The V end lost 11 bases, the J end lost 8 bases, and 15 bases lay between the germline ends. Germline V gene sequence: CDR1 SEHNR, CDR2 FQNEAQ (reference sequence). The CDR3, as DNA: TGTGCCGGGGGAGGAGTAGGGGAAAAACTGTTTTTT. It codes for CAGGGVGEKLFF. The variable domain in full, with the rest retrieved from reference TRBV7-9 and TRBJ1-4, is DTGVSQNPRHKITKRGQNVTFRCDPISEHNRLYWYRQTLGQGPEFLTYFQNEAQLEKSRLLSDRFSAERPKGSFSTLEIQRTEQGDSAMYLCAGGGVGEKLFFGSGTQLSVL.

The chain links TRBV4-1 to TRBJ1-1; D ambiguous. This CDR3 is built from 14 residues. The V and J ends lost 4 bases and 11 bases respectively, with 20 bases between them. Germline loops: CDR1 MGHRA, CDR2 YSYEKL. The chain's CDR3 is CASSPREGSGPAFF. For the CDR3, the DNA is TGCGCCAGCAGCCCAAGAGAGGGCTCTGGGCCGGCTTTCTTT.

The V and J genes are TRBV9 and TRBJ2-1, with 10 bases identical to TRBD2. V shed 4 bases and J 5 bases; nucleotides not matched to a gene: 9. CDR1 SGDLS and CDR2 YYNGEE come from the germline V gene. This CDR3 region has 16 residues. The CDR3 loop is CASSPRGTSAHNEQFF. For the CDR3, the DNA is TGTGCCAGCAGCCCGAGAGGGACTAGCGCACACAATGAGCAGTTCTTC.

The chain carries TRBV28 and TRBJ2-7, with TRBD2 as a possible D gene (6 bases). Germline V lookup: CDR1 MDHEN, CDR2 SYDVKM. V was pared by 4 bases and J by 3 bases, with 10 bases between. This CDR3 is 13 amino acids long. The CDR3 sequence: CASSSPGVYEQYF. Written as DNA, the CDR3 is TGTGCCAGCAGTTCCCCGGGAGTCTACGAGCAGTACTTC.

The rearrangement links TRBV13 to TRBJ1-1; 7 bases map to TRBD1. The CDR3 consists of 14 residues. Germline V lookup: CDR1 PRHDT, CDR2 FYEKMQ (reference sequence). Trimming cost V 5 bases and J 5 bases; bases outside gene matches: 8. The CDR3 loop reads CASSPTDRETEAFF. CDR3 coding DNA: TGTGCCAGCAGCCCCACCGACAGGGAGACTGAAGCTTTCTTT.

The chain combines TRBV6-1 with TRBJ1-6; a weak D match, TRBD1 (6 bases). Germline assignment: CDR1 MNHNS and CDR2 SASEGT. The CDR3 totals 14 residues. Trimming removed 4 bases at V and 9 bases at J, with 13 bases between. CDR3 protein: CASSGSGEGSPLHF. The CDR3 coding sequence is TGTGCCAGCAGTGGATCAGGGGAAGGTTCACCCCTCCACTTT.

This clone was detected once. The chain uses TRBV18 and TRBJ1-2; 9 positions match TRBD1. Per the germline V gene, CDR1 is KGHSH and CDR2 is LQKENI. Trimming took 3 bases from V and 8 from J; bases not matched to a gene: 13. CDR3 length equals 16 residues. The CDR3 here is CASSPTGGGRREGYTF. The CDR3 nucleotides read TGTGCCAGCTCACCCACAGGGGGCGGTCGGAGGGAAGGCTACACCTTC.

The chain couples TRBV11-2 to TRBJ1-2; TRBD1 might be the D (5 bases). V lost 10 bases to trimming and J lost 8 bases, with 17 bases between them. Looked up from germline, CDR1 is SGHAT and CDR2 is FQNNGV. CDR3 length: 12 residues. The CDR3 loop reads CATPEGLGGYTF. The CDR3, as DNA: TGTGCCACCCCGGAGGGGCTGGGGGGCTACACCTTC.

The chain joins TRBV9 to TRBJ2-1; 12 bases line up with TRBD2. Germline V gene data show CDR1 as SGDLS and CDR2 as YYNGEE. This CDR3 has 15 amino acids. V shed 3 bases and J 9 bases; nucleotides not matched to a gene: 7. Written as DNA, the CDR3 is TGTGCCAGCAGCGCGACTAGCGGGAGAACCGGTGAGCAGTTCTTC. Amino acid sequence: CASSATSGRTGEQFF.

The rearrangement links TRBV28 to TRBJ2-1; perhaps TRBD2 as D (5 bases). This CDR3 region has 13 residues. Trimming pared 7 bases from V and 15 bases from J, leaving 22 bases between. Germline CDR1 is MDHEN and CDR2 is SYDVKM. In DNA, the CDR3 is TGTGCCAGCACCCCCGCCGACGGGAAGCGGCGGTTCTTC. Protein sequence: CASTPADGKRRFF.

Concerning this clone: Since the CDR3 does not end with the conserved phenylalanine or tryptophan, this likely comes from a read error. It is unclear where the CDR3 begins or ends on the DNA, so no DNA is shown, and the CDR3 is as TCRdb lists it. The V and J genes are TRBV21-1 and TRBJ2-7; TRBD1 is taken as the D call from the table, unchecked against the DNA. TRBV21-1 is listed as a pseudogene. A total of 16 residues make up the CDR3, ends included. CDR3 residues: CASSWGGTGPQRALRD.

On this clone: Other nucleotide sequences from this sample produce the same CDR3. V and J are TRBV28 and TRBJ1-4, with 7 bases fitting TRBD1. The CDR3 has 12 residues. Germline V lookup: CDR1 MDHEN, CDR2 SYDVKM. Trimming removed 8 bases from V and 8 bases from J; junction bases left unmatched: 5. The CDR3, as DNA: TGTGCCAGCTCCAGGGGGAACGAAAAACTGTTTTTT. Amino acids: CASSRGNEKLFF.

CDR3 region: CAISPIGTGETEAFF. CDR3 coding DNA: TGTGCCATCAGCCCTATCGGGACAGGGGAAACTGAAGCTTTCTTT. This sequence joins TRBV10-3 and TRBJ1-1, with TRBD1 matching over 10 bases. The CDR3 is 15 amino acids. J gave up 5 bases and V 6 bases, and 9 bases lay outside the gene matches. The germline V gene encodes CDR1 ENHRY and CDR2 SYGVKD.

For the CDR3, the DNA is TGTGCCAGCAGATTGGGTGGGGAGATTAATGAAAAACTGTTTTTT. It is translated as CASRLGGEINEKLFF. The chain uses TRBV7-9 and TRBJ1-4; no definite D call. The germline CDR1 and CDR2 sequences are SEHNR and FQNEAQ (reference sequence). The CDR3 runs to 15 residues. V lost 6 bases, J lost 4 bases, and 15 bases lay in between.

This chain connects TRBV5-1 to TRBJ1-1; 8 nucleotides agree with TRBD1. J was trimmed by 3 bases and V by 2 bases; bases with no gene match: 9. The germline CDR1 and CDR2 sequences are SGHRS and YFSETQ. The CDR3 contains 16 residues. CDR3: CASSLSGQGPHTEAFF. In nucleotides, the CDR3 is TGCGCCAGCAGCTTAAGTGGACAGGGACCTCACACTGAAGCTTTCTTT.

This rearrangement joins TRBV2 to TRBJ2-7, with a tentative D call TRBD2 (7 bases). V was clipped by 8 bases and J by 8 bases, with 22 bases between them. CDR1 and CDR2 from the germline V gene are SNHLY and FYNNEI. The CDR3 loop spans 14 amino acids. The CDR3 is CASSEGGTKKQQYF. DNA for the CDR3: TGTGCCAGCTCCGAGGGGGGGACCAAGAAGCAGCAGTACTTC.